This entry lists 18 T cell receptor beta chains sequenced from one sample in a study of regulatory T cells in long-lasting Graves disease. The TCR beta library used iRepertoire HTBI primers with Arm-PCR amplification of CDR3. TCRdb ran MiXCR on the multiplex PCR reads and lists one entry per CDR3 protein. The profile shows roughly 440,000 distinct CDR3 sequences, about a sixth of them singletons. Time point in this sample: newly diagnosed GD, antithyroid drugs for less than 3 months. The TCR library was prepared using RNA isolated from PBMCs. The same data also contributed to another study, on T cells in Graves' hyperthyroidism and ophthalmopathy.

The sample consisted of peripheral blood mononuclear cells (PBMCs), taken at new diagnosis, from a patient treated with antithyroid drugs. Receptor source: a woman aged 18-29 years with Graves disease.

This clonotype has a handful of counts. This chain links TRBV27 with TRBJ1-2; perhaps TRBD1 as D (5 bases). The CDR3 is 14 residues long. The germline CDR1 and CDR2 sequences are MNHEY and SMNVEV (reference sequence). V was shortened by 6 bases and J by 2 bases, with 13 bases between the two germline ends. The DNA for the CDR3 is TGTGCCAGCAGATTTATTGGGGGAAACTATGGCTACACCTTC. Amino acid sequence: CASRFIGGNYGYTF.

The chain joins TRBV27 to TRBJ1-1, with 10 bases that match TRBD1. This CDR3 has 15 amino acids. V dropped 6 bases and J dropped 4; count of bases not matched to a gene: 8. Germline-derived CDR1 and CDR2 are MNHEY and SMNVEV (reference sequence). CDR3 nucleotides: TGTGCCAGCAGCGACAGGGGGCGCGGGGGCACTGAAGCTTTCTTT. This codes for CASSDRGRGGTEAFF.

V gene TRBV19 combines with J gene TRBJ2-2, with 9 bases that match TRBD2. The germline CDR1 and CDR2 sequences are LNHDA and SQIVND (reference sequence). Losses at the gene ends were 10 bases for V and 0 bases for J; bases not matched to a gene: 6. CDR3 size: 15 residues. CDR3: CATQGLAANTGELFF. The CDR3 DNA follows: TGTGCCACCCAGGGACTAGCAGCGAACACCGGGGAGCTGTTTTTT. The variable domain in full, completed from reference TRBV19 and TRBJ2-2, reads DGGITQSPKYLFRKEGQNVTLSCEQNLNHDAMYWYRQDPGQGLRLIYYSQIVNDFQKGDIAEGYSVSREKKESFPLTVTSAQKNPTAFYLCATQGLAANTGELFFGEGSRLTVL.

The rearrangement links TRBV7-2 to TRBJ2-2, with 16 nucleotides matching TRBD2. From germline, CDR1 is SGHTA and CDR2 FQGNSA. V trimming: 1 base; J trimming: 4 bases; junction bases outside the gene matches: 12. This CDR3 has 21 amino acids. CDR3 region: CASSLVHPGLAGGPGTGELFF. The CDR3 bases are TGTGCCAGCAGCTTAGTTCATCCGGGACTAGCGGGAGGGCCGGGCACCGGGGAGCTGTTTTTT.

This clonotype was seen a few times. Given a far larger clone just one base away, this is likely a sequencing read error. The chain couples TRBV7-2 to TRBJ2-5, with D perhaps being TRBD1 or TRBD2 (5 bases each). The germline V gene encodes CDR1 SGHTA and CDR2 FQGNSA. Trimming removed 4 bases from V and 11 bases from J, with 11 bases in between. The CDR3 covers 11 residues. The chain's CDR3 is CASSSGHEQYF. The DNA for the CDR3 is TGTGCCAGCAGCTCGGGGCATGAGCAGTACTTC.

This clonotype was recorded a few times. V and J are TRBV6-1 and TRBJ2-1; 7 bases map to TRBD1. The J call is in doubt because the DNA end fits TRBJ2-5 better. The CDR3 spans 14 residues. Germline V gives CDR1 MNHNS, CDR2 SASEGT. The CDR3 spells CASNHRDSQETQYF. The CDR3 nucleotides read TGTGCCAGCAATCACCGGGACAGCCAAGAGACCCAGTACTTC.

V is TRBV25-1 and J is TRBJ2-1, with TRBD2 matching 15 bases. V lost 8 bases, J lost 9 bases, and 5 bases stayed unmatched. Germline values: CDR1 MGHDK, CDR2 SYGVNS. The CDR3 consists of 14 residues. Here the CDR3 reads CASLGLAGGGEQFF. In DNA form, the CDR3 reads TGTGCCAGCCTAGGACTAGCGGGAGGGGGTGAGCAGTTCTTC.

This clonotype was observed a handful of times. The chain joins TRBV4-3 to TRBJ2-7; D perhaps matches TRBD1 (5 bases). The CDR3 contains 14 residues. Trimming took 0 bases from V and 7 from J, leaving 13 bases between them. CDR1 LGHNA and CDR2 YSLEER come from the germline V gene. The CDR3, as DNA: TGCGCCAGCAGCCAAGATTACCCAGGGTGGGAGCAGTACTTC. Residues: CASSQDYPGWEQYF.

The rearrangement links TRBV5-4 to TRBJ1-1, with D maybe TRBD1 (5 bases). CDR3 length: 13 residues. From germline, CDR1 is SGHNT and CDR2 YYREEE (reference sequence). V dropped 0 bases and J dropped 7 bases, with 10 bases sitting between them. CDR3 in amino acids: CASSLVGGVEAFF. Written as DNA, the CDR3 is TGTGCCAGCAGCTTGGTGGGGGGGGTTGAAGCTTTCTTT.

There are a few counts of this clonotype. CDR3 in amino acids: CSANFMGLSLHF. The CDR3 DNA sequence: TGCAGTGCAAACTTTATGGGGCTCTCCCTCCACTTT. The chain has TRBV20-1 and TRBJ1-6, with D perhaps matching TRBD1 (5 bases). CDR3 length: 12 amino acids. Germline-derived CDR1 and CDR2 are DFQATT and SNEGSKA (reference sequence). With 6 bases removed from V and 14 bases from J, the gap between germline ends came to 17 bases.

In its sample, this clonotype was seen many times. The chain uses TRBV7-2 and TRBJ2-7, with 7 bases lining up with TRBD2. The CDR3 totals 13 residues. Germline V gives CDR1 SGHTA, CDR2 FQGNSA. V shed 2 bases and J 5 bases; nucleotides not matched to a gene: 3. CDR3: CTSSLFAGDEQYF. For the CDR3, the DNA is TGTACCAGCAGCTTATTCGCGGGAGACGAGCAGTACTTC.

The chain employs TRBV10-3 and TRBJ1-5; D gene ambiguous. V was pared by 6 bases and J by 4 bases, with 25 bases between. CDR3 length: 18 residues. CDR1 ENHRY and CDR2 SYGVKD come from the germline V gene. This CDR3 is CAIRTFGGTDSHNQPQHF. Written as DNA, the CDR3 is TGTGCCATCAGGACTTTCGGTGGAACAGACTCCCATAATCAGCCCCAGCATTTT.

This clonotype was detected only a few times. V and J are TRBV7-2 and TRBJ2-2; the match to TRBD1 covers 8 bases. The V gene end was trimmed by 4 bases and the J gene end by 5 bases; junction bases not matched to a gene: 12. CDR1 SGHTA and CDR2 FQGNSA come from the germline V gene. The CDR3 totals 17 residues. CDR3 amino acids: CASSSPWTGLLTGELFF. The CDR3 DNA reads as TGTGCCAGCAGCTCTCCTTGGACAGGGTTACTTACCGGGGAGCTGTTTTTT. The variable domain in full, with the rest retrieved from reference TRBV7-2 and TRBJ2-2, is GAGVSQSPSNKVTEKGKDVELRCDPISGHTALYWYRQSLGQGLEFLIYFQGNSAPDKSGLPSDRFSAERTGGSVSTLTIQRTQQEDSAVYLCASSSPWTGLLTGELFFGEGSRLTVL.

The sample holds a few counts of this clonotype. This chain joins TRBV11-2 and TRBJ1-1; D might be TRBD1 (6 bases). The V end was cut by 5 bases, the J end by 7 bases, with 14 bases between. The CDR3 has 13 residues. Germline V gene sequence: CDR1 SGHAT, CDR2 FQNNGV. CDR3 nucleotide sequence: TGTGCCAGCAGCCCCCGGGGGGGCTTTGAAGCTTTCTTT. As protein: CASSPRGGFEAFF.

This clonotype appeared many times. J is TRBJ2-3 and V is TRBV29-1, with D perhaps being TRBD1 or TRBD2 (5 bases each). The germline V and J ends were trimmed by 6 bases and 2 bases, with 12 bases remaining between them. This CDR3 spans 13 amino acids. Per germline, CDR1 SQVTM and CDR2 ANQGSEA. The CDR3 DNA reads TGCAGCGTCCCCGGGGCGCACACAGATACGCAGTATTTT. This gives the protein CSVPGAHTDTQYF.

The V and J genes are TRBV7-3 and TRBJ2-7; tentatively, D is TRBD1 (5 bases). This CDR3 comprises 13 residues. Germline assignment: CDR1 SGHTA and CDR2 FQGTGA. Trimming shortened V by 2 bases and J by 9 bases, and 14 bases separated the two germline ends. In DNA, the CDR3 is TGTGCCAGCAGCTTAGATAATAATCAGGGGCAGTACTTC. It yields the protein CASSLDNNQGQYF.

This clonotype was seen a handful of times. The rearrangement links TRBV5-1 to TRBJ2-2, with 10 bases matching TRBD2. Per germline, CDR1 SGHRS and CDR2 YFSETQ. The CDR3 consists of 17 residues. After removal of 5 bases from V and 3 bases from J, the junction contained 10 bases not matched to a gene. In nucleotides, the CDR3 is TGCGCCAGCAGAACACCTCCCACTAGCGGGGACACCGGGGAGCTGTTTTTT. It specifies CASRTPPTSGDTGELFF.

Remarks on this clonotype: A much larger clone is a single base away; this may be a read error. The chain's CDR3 is CATNTWSETQYF. The DNA of the CDR3 is TGTGCCACCAATACATGGTCGGAGACCCAGTACTTC. The J gene is TRBJ2-5, the V gene TRBV6-1; unclear D gene. Germline CDR1 is MNHNS and CDR2 is SASEGT. This CDR3 contains 12 residues. V was pared by 10 bases and J by 5 bases, with 14 bases between.